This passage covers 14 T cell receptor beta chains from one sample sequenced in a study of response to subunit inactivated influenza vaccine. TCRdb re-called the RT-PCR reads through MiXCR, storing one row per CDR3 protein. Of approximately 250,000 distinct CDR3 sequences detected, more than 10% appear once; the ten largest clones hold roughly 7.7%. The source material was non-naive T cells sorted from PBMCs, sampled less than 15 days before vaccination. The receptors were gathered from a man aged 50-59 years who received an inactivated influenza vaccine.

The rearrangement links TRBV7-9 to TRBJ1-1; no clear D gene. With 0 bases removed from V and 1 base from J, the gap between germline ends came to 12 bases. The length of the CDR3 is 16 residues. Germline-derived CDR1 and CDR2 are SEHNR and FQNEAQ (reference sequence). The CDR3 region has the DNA TGTGCCAGCAGCTTAGCGCGTGCCCTGGGGAACACTGAAGCTTTCTTT. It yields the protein CASSLARALGNTEAFF.

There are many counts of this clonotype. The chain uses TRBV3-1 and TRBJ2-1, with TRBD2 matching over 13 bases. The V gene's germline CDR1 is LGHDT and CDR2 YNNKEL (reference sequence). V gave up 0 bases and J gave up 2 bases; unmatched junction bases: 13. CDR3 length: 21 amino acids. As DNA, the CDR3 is TGTGCCAGCAGCCAAGATGCTAGGTGGGGGACTAGCGGGGCCCCCTACAATGAGCAGTTCTTC. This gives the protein CASSQDARWGTSGAPYNEQFF.

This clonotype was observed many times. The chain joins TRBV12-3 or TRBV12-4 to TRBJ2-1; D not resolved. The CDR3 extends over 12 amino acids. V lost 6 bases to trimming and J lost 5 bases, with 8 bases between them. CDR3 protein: CASSRTNNEQFF. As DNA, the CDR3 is TGTGCCAGCAGCCGAACAAACAATGAGCAGTTCTTC.

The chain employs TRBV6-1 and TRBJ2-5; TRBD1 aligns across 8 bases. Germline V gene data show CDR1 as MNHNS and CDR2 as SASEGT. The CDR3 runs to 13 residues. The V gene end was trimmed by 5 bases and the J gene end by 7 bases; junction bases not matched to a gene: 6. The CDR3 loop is CASSRQGFGTQYF. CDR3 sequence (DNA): TGTGCCAGCAGTAGACAGGGGTTCGGGACCCAGTACTTC.

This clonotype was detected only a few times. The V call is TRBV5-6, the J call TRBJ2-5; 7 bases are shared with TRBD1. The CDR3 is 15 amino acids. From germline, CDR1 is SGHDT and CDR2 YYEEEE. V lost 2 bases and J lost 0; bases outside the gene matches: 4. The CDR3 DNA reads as TGTGCCAGCAGCTTATGGACAGGCTACCAAGAGACCCAGTACTTC. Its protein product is CASSLWTGYQETQYF. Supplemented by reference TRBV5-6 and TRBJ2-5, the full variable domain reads DAGVTQSPTHLIKTRGQQVTLRCSPKSGHDTVSWYQQALGQGPQFIFQYYEEEERQRGNFPDRFSGHQFPNYSSELNVNALLLGDSALYLCASSLWTGYQETQYFGPGTRLLVL.

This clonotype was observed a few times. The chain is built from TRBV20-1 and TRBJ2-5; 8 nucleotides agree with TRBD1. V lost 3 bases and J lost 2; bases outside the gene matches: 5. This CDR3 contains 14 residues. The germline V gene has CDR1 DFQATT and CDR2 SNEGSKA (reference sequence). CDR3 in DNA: TGCAGTGCTAGTGACAGGGGACTTCAAGAGACCCAGTACTTC. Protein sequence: CSASDRGLQETQYF.

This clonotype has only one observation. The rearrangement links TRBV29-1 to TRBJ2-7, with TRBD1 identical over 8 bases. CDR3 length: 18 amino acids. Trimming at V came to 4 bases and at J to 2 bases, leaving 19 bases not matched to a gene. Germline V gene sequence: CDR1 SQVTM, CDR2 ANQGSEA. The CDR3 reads CSVVLWRTGMRDPYEQYF. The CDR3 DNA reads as TGCAGCGTTGTCCTCTGGCGGACAGGGATGCGGGATCCCTACGAGCAGTACTTC.

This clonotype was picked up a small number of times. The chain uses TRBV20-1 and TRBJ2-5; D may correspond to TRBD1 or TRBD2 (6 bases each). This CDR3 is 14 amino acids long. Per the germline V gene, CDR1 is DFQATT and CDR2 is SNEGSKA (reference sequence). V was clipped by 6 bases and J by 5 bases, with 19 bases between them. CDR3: CSAQMGGRLETQYF. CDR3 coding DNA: TGCAGTGCGCAAATGGGGGGCCGGCTGGAGACCCAGTACTTC.

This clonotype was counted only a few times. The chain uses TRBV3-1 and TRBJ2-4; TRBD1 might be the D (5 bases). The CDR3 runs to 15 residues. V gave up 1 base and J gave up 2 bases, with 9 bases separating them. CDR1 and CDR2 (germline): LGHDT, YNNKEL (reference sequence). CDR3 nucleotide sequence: TGTGCCAGCAGCCAAGTCAGGGTTTCCAAAAACATTCAGTACTTC. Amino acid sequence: CASSQVRVSKNIQYF.

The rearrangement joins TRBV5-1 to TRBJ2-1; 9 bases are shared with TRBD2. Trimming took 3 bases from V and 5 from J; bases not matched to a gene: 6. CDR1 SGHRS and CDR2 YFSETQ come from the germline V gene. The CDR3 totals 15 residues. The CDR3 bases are TGCGCCAGCAGCTCGTTAGCGGGGGTAGACAATGAGCAGTTCTTC. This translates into CASSSLAGVDNEQFF.

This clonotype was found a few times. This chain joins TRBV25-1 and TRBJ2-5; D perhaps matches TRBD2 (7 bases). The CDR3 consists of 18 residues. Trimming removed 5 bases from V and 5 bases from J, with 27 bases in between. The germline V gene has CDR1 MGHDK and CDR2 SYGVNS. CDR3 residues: CASSPPRRGGAISETQYF. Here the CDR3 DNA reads TGTGCCAGCAGTCCTCCCCGGAGGGGGGGCGCGATATCCGAGACCCAGTACTTC.

The CDR3 reads CATSRVDRARGTYEQYF. The CDR3 region has the DNA TGTGCCACCAGCAGAGTGGATAGGGCTAGGGGAACCTACGAGCAGTACTTC. This chain uses TRBV15 with TRBJ2-7, with D perhaps matching TRBD1 (5 bases). CDR3 size: 17 residues. V was pared by 1 base and J by 2 bases, with 18 bases between. CDR1 is LNHNV and CDR2 is YYDKDF in the germline V gene (reference sequence). The whole variable domain, filled in from reference TRBV15 and TRBJ2-7, reads DAMVIQNPRYQVTQFGKPVTLSCSQTLNHNVMYWYQQKSSQAPKLLFHYYDKDFNNEADTPDNFQSRRPNTSFCFLDIRSPGLGDTAMYLCATSRVDRARGTYEQYFGPGTRLTVT.

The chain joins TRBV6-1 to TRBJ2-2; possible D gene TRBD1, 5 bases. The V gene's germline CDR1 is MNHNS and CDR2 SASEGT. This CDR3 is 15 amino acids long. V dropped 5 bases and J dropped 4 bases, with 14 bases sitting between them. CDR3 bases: TGTGCCAGCAGTCAATTGGAACAGGTCACCGGGGAGCTGTTTTTT. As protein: CASSQLEQVTGELFF.

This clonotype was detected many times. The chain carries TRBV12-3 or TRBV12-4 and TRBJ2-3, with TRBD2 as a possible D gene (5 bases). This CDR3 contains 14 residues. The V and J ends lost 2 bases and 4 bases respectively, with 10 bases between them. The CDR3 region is CASSLSEGPDTQYF. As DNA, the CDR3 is TGTGCCAGCAGTTTAAGCGAGGGCCCAGATACGCAGTATTTT.